A single sample gave rise to the 30 T cell receptor beta chains below, sequenced in a study of Ad26.COV2.S vaccination and SARS-CoV-2 variants. Measured with immunoSEQ multiplex PCR; TCRdb has only the in-frame clones, and not every one. The sample contains 75,000 to 100,000 clones, approximately 86% of which appear only once. The sample in question was peripheral blood, obtained after recovery from COVID-19. Every receptor here comes from a human donor who had recovered from COVID-19.

This clone came up once. The chain couples TRBV6-2 or TRBV6-3 to TRBJ2-7; D is undetermined. The germline V gene has CDR1 MNHEY and CDR2 SVGEGT. The CDR3 has 13 residues. With 2 bases removed from V and 2 bases from J, the gap between germline ends came to 7 bases. CDR3 nucleotides: TGTGCCAGCAGTTACGGGGAAACCTACGAGCAGTACTTC. Amino acid sequence: CASSYGETYEQYF.

In nucleotides, the CDR3 is TGTGCCAGCAGCGTATTGCGGGACTACGAGCAGTACTTC. As protein: CASSVLRDYEQYF. V and J are TRBV9 and TRBJ2-7; D may be TRBD2 (6 bases). This CDR3 comprises 13 residues. V dropped 1 base and J dropped 3 bases, with 8 bases sitting between them. Germline-derived CDR1 and CDR2 are SGDLS and YYNGEE.

The V call is TRBV25-1, the J call TRBJ2-1; weak D call: TRBD1 (5 bases). Germline V gene data show CDR1 as MGHDK and CDR2 as SYGVNS. This CDR3 has 12 residues. Trimming left V 6 bases short and J 9 bases short, with 12 bases between. Written as DNA, the CDR3 is TGTGCCAGCAGAGGGGCTCCCGGTGAGCAGTTCTTC. Protein: CASRGAPGEQFF.

J is TRBJ1-4 and V is TRBV5-1; 9 bases map to TRBD1. The germline V gene encodes CDR1 SGHRS and CDR2 YFSETQ. The CDR3 has 14 amino acids. V was pared by 4 bases and J by 7 bases, with 5 bases of the junction left unmatched. CDR3 amino acids: CASSDGTGSEKLFF. The CDR3 coding sequence is TGCGCCAGCAGCGACGGGACAGGGAGTGAAAAACTGTTTTTT.

This chain uses TRBV18 with TRBJ1-3; a weak D match, TRBD1 (6 bases). Looked up from germline, CDR1 is KGHSH and CDR2 is LQKENI. Trimming shortened V by 3 bases and J by 2 bases, and 17 bases separated the two germline ends. The CDR3 runs to 17 residues. This chain's CDR3 is CASSPIMARGAGNTIYF. CDR3 bases: TGTGCCAGCTCACCGATTATGGCCAGGGGCGCTGGAAACACCATATATTTT. Supplemented by reference TRBV18 and TRBJ1-3, the full variable domain reads NAGVMQNPRHLVRRRGQEARLRCSPMKGHSHVYWYRQLPEEGLKFMVYLQKENIIDESGMPKERFSAEFPKEGPSILRIQQVVRGDSAAYFCASSPIMARGAGNTIYFGEGSWLTVV.

This chain joins TRBV23-1 and TRBJ2-1; D is ambiguous. TRBV23-1 is marked as an open reading frame, function uncertain. The CDR3 is 17 amino acids. Trimming left V 0 bases short and J 6 bases short, with 18 bases between. The CDR3 DNA sequence: TGCGCCAGCAGTCAATCTAGGAACTGGAACCCCCGCAATGAGCAGTTCTTC. Translation: CASSQSRNWNPRNEQFF.

V gene TRBV7-3 combines with J gene TRBJ2-5; 12 nucleotides align to TRBD2. V lost 4 bases and J lost 7; bases outside the gene matches: 10. CDR1 SGHTA and CDR2 FQGTGA come from the germline V gene. The CDR3 is 16 residues long. DNA of the CDR3: TGTGCCAGCAGCTCCGGCGGGGCTAGCGGGAGGGCGACCCAGTACTTC. Its protein is CASSSGGASGRATQYF. Together with reference TRBV7-3 and TRBJ2-5, the CDR3 gives the full variable domain: GAGVSQTPSNKVTEKGKYVELRCDPISGHTALYWYRQSLGQGPEFLIYFQGTGAADDSGLPNDRFFAVRPEGSVSTLKIQRTERGDSAVYLCASSSGGASGRATQYFGPGTRLLVL.

J is TRBJ2-7 and V is TRBV27; D unclear. Trimming removed 0 bases from V and 3 bases from J, with 24 bases in between. The germline V gene has CDR1 MNHEY and CDR2 SMNVEV (reference sequence). The CDR3 totals 19 residues. The CDR3 coding sequence is TGTGCCAGCAGTTTATCCCCTTACCGCTTCCGCCACACCGACTACGAGCAGTACTTC. It yields the protein CASSLSPYRFRHTDYEQYF.

This clone has just a few counts. This chain joins TRBV20-1 and TRBJ2-1; D gene ambiguous. Trimming shortened V by 4 bases and J by 10 bases, and 11 bases separated the two germline ends. CDR1 and CDR2 from the germline V gene are DFQATT and SNEGSKA (reference sequence). The CDR3 has 11 residues. CDR3 DNA sequence: TGCAGTGCTACGCCCGAGGACGAGCAGTTCTTC. Its protein product is CSATPEDEQFF.

The chain joins TRBV10-3 to TRBJ1-5, with D hard to call. V lost 4 bases and J 4 bases, leaving 5 bases between the germline ends. The germline CDR1 and CDR2 sequences are ENHRY and SYGVKD. The CDR3 totals 12 residues. CDR3 loop: CAISAGNQPQHF. The CDR3 coding sequence is TGTGCCATCAGTGCGGGGAATCAGCCCCAGCATTTT.

This clone has more than one count but fewer than ten. J is TRBJ2-7 and V is TRBV18; D is undetermined. The CDR3 runs to 14 residues. Trimming left V 3 bases short and J 5 bases short, with 14 bases between. Germline CDR1 KGHSH, CDR2 LQKENI. CDR3 sequence: CASSPQFTGNEQYF. In DNA, the CDR3 is TGTGCCAGCTCACCTCAATTTACTGGCAACGAGCAGTACTTC. The whole variable domain, filled in from reference TRBV18 and TRBJ2-7, reads NAGVMQNPRHLVRRRGQEARLRCSPMKGHSHVYWYRQLPEEGLKFMVYLQKENIIDESGMPKERFSAEFPKEGPSILRIQQVVRGDSAAYFCASSPQFTGNEQYFGPGTRLTVT.

The V call is TRBV28, the J call TRBJ2-5, with 8 bases fitting TRBD1. CDR3 length equals 14 residues. The ends lost 6 bases at V and 5 bases at J; junction bases unmatched: 8. Per the germline V gene, CDR1 is MDHEN and CDR2 is SYDVKM. CDR3 nucleotide sequence: TGTGCCAGCAGCACGGACAGGGAGCAGGAGACCCAGTACTTC. Translation gives CASSTDREQETQYF. Combining the CDR3 with reference TRBV28 and TRBJ2-5 gives the whole variable domain DVKVTQSSRYLVKRTGEKVFLECVQDMDHENMFWYRQDPGLGLRLIYFSYDVKMKEKGDIPEGYSVSREKKERFSLILESASTNQTSMYLCASSTDREQETQYFGPGTRLLVL.

With respect to this clone: Other DNA sequences within the sample encode an identical CDR3. The V gene is TRBV28, the J gene TRBJ1-2, with TRBD1 matching 9 bases. CDR1 and CDR2 (germline): MDHEN, SYDVKM. Unmatched junction bases numbered 5, after V lost 5 bases and J lost 4 bases. The CDR3 is 14 amino acids. CDR3 loop: CASSGGQGVYGYTF. Written as DNA, the CDR3 is TGTGCCAGCAGTGGGGGACAGGGAGTCTATGGCTACACCTTC.

V usage is TRBV24-1 and J usage is TRBJ2-2; D may be TRBD2 (5 bases). This CDR3 contains 15 residues. Trimming cost V 1 base and J 3 bases, with 8 bases left between them. The germline V gene has CDR1 KGHDR and CDR2 SFDVKD. CDR3 amino acids: CATSDLTRDTGELFF. The CDR3 region has the DNA TGTGCCACCAGTGATTTAACGCGGGACACCGGGGAGCTGTTTTTT.

The V call is TRBV7-9, the J call TRBJ2-1; 12 nucleotides agree with TRBD2. CDR3 length: 15 amino acids. Trimming cost V 5 bases and J 5 bases; bases outside gene matches: 4. The germline V gene encodes CDR1 SEHNR and CDR2 FQNEAQ (reference sequence). CDR3 amino acids: CASSLLAGGHNEQFF. The CDR3 region has the DNA TGTGCCAGCAGCCTACTAGCGGGAGGACACAATGAGCAGTTCTTC.

To note about this clone: At one end the junction does not follow the germline gene, possibly because of a read error. The chain uses TRBV11-2 and TRBJ2-7; no firm D call. The V gene's germline CDR1 is SGHAT and CDR2 FQNNGV. The CDR3 contains 11 residues. CDR3 protein: CASSVEYEQYF. The CDR3 DNA follows: TGTGCCAGCAGCGTAGAATACGAGCAGTACTTC.

The chain combines TRBV13 with TRBJ1-2; D ambiguous. V shed 3 bases and J shed 5 bases, with 13 bases lying between them. This CDR3 has 14 residues. Germline CDR1 PRHDT, CDR2 FYEKMQ (reference sequence). Written as DNA, the CDR3 is TGTGCCAGCAGCTTTCCCAAAGGCCGGTATGGCTACACCTTC. It yields the protein CASSFPKGRYGYTF.

The genes are TRBV2 and TRBJ2-1; the D gene is possibly TRBD2 (6 bases). Trimming took off 3 bases at V and 8 bases at J, with 20 bases between the two ends. Germline V gives CDR1 SNHLY, CDR2 FYNNEI. The CDR3 loop spans 16 amino acids. CDR3 coding DNA: TGTGCCAGCAGTGAGGGGAGGAGGGCCGCGAAACATGAGCAGTTCTTC. Protein product: CASSEGRRAAKHEQFF.

V usage is TRBV11-3 and J usage is TRBJ2-1; D is tentatively TRBD1 or TRBD2 (5 bases each). This CDR3 is built from 12 residues. Deletions cut 5 bases from V and 9 bases from J, with 11 bases between. Per germline, CDR1 SGHNT and CDR2 YENEEA. In nucleotides, the CDR3 is TGTGCCAGCAGCCAGGCCGGGGCTGAGCAGTTCTTC. It yields the protein CASSQAGAEQFF.

V usage is TRBV5-1 and J usage is TRBJ1-4; TRBD1 is a possible D gene (5 bases). The CDR3 spans 12 residues. V lost 7 bases and J 11 bases, leaving 15 bases between the germline ends. Germline V gene sequence: CDR1 SGHRS, CDR2 YFSETQ. This CDR3 is CASGEDPGKLFF. The CDR3 DNA reads TGCGCCAGCGGGGAGGACCCAGGGAAACTGTTTTTT.

The chain carries TRBV5-6 and TRBJ2-3; D ambiguous. V lost 0 bases to trimming and J lost 2 bases, with 10 bases between them. This CDR3 spans 15 amino acids. Per germline, CDR1 SGHDT and CDR2 YYEEEE. The CDR3 loop is CASSLVQVFTDTQYF. The DNA of the CDR3 is TGTGCCAGCAGCTTGGTTCAGGTTTTCACAGATACGCAGTATTTT.

The chain has TRBV6-2 or TRBV6-3 and TRBJ2-3; no reliable D call. The CDR3 totals 14 residues. The V gene lost 0 bases and the J gene lost 6 bases, with 10 bases spanning the gap. Per the germline V gene, CDR1 is MNHEY and CDR2 is SVGEGT. As DNA, the CDR3 is TGTGCCAGCAGTTACTCGAACGGAGTGGATACGCAGTATTTT. Residues: CASSYSNGVDTQYF.

The rearrangement uses TRBV14 and TRBJ1-1; 8 nucleotides match TRBD1. V lost 1 base, J lost 4 bases, and 8 bases stayed unmatched. Per the germline V gene, CDR1 is SGHDN and CDR2 is FVKESK. The CDR3 has 16 amino acids. In nucleotides, the CDR3 is TGTGCCAGCAGCCAAGGATTTCAGGGGGCGAGCACTGAAGCTTTCTTT. Amino acids: CASSQGFQGASTEAFF.

The chain has TRBV4-2 and TRBJ1-5; no clear D gene. This CDR3 spans 13 amino acids. Trimming took 0 bases from V and 5 from J, leaving 5 bases between them. Germline V gene data show CDR1 as LGHNA and CDR2 as YNFKEQ. The CDR3 here is CASSQDTYQPQHF. Here the CDR3 DNA reads TGTGCCAGCAGCCAAGATACCTATCAGCCCCAGCATTTT.

A word on this clone: At one end, the junction sequence differs from germline, possibly due to a read error. This chain joins TRBV28 and TRBJ2-2; tentatively, D is TRBD2 (5 bases). From germline, CDR1 is MDHEN and CDR2 SYDVKM. The CDR3 spans 13 residues. The CDR3 DNA reads TGTGCCAGCAGTTTACGAGCTCTCGGGAAGCTGTTTTTT. It encodes CASSLRALGKLFF.

The rearrangement links TRBV11-3 to TRBJ2-3; TRBD2 matches 7 bases. The germline gives CDR1 SGHNT, CDR2 YENEEA. The V and J ends lost 1 base and 14 bases, in that order; junction bases with no gene match: 6. The CDR3 has 12 residues. The CDR3 sequence is CASSLAIGGGYF. CDR3 sequence (DNA): TGTGCCAGCAGCTTAGCCATTGGGGGGGGGTATTTT.

The rearrangement links TRBV9 to TRBJ2-3; D may be TRBD1 or TRBD2 (6 bases each). This CDR3 is 15 amino acids long. Germline values: CDR1 SGDLS, CDR2 YYNGEE. V lost 3 bases and J lost 2, with 13 bases in between. Here the CDR3 reads CASSGGGGLTDTQYF. The CDR3 DNA follows: TGTGCCAGCAGCGGAGGTGGGGGGCTCACAGATACGCAGTATTTT.

The chain joins TRBV11-3 to TRBJ2-1, with TRBD1 as a possible D gene (6 bases). This CDR3 has 12 residues. V was shortened by 1 base and J by 13 bases, with 11 bases between the two germline ends. Germline V lookup: CDR1 SGHNT, CDR2 YENEEA. The CDR3 loop reads CASSLGQDLQFF. The CDR3 DNA is TGTGCCAGCAGCTTAGGACAGGATCTCCAGTTCTTC. Together with reference TRBV11-3 and TRBJ2-1, the CDR3 gives the full variable domain: EAGVVQSPRYKIIEKKQPVAFWCNPISGHNTLYWYLQNLGQGPELLIRYENEEAVDDSQLPKDRFSAERLKGVDSTLKIQPAELGDSAVYLCASSLGQDLQFFGPGTRLTVL.

The gene calls are TRBV3-1 (or the pseudogene TRBV3-2) and TRBJ1-1, with 8 nucleotides matching TRBD1. The CDR3 loop spans 14 amino acids. After removal of 0 bases from V and 4 bases from J, the junction contained 1 base not matched to a gene. Germline V lookup: CDR1 LGHDT, CDR2 YNNKEL (reference sequence). CDR3 protein: CASSQETGGTEAFF. CDR3 nucleotide sequence: TGTGCCAGCAGCCAAGAAACAGGGGGCACTGAAGCTTTCTTT.

V and J are TRBV27 and TRBJ2-7; D may be TRBD1 or TRBD2 (5 bases each). CDR1 and CDR2 from the germline V gene are MNHEY and SMNVEV (reference sequence). The CDR3 is 15 amino acids. V lost 7 bases and J lost 4, with 20 bases in between. The CDR3 loop reads CASTYAGTPPYEQYF. CDR3 DNA: TGTGCCAGCACCTACGCCGGGACGCCGCCTTACGAGCAGTACTTC.